Described below is a single T cell receptor beta chain sequence and its context. It has no known antigen specificity. The input lacks base qualities; no much larger clone sits a single base away. Because repertoires were sampled repeatedly during chemoradiotherapy, clonal expansion in the tumor microenvironment could be followed. Library prep was done by the immunoSEQ multiplex PCR assay. Imported from immuneACCESS, the table was reduced by TCRdb to in-frame sequences with V and J called. These copies leave out some clones; in studies compared against another copy, an unresolved V gene accounts for under half, and the cause of the remainder is not known. For this sample the table gives under 30,000 clones, of which around 94% were detected only once. Approximately 2.7% of the sample rests with the top ten. The data originate from a study of chemoradiotherapy in HPV16-positive cancers (dated by TCRdb to between 2021 and 2022). Regarding the research as a whole: Functional T-cell assays on cells from two HPV16-positive patients defined candidate HPV-specific T-cell clones and common TCR motifs. Next, the candidate HPV-specific TCRs and motifs were followed in TCR repertoires from approximately 87 patients with HPV-related cancers. The study asked whether T-cell immunity to the HPV oncoproteins E6 and E7 changes during chemoradiotherapy and whether this immunity affects survival.

What the work shows at the level of the full study, not this receptor alone: Among HPV16-positive patients, expansion of HPV-responsive T cells during chemoradiotherapy was associated with better recurrence-free survival. The functional definition of HPV-specific T cells was derived from only two HPV16-positive patients, and the survival association was reported for HPV16-positive patients. Expansion of candidate HPV-specific clones and E7-related TCR motifs was observed in the tumor microenvironment during treatment, whereas no such expansion was observed for non-HPV-specific T cells.

The clonotype comes from a human donor with HPV-associated anogenital cancer. Sampling was performed from a patient who underwent chemoradiotherapy.

CDR3 region: CASSPGNTIYF. The DNA reads TGTGCCAGCTCACCAGGAAACACCATATATTTT. Here the chain combines TRBV18 and TRBJ1-3; too little of a D gene remains to name it. Its CDR3 holds 11 amino acids, cysteine through phenylalanine. Just CDR3 DNA is preserved here, 33 bases in frame from base 1. For CDR1 and CDR2, the germline V gene lists KGHSH and LQKENI. V gives up 2 bases and J gives up 4 bases, and the segment between their germline ends measures 0 bases.